This T cell receptor (beta chain) was recovered during a study of shared clonotypes between healthy human individuals. Study background: Researchers drew samples from two women and a few men aged 18 to 49. Whole-study findings and limits: The study found lower generation probabilities in non-shared clonotypes than in those shared by all four donors. A few donors had about 5.1% of their naive CD4 clonotypes in common.

Only in-frame clones appear in the TCRdb table, and some are missing; sequencing was by immunoSEQ multiplex PCR. The profile shows approximately 1.9 million clones, roughly 93% of them singletons. The CDR3 loop spans 15 amino acids. The ends lost 0 bases at V and 5 bases at J; junction bases unmatched: 7. Germline CDR1 SGDLS, CDR2 YYNGEE. Positively selected for CCR7, the CD45RO-negative cells used as naive CD8 cells excluded terminally differentiated effector memory CD45RA+ cells. The healthy adult donors were HIV-negative and reported no recent acute infections or vaccinations. A remark on this clone: Antigen specificity is unknown.

This sequence joins TRBV9 and TRBJ2-7; 8 bases match TRBD1. The material sequenced was naive CD8+ T cells from PBMCs. The sequence was obtained from a man aged 18 to 35 in good health. Some clones in this sample may be carry-over from other donors' samples. CDR3 residues: CASSVGTGWSDEQYF. CDR3 bases: TGTGCCAGCAGCGTAGGGACAGGGTGGAGTGACGAGCAGTACTTC.